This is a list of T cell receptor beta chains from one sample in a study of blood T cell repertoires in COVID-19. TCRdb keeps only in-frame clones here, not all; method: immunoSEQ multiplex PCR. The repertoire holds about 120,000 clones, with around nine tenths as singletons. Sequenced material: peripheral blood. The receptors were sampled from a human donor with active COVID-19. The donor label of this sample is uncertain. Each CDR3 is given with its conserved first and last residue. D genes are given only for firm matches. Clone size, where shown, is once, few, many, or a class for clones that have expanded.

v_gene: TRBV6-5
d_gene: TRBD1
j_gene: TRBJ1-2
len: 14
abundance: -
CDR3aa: CASRRYRGNYGYTF
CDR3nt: TGTGCCAGCAGACGATACAGGGGAAACTATGGCTACACCTTC

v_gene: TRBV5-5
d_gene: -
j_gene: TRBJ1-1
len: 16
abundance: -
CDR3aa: CASSFGPDAMNTEAFF
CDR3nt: TGTGCCAGCAGCTTTGGGCCAGACGCCATGAACACTGAAGCTTTCTTT

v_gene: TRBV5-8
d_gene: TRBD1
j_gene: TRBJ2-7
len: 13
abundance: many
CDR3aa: CASMNYRGYEQYF
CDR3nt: TGTGCCAGCATGAACTACAGGGGCTACGAGCAGTACTTC

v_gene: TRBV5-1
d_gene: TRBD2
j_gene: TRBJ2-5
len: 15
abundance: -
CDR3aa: CASSLNGGAGETQYF
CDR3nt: TGCGCCAGCAGCTTGAACGGGGGGGCCGGGGAGACCCAGTACTTC

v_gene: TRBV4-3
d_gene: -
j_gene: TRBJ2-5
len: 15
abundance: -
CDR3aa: CASSQEFREVETQYF
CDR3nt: TGCGCCAGCAGCCAAGAGTTCAGAGAGGTCGAGACCCAGTACTTC

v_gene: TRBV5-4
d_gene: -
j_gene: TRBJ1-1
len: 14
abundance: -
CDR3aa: CASSLPSGGTEAFF
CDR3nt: TGTGCCAGCAGCTTGCCTAGTGGTGGCACTGAAGCTTTCTTT

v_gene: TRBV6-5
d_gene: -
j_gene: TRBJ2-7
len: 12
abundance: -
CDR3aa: CASITVSYEQYF
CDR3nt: TGTGCCAGTATTACGGTCTCCTACGAGCAGTACTTC

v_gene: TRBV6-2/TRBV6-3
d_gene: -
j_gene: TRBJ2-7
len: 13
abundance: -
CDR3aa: CASSYRGNYEQYF
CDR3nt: TGTGCCAGCAGTTACAGGGGGAACTACGAGCAGTACTTC

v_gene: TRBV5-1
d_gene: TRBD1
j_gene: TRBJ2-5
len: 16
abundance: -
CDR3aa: CASSLAGAGGQETQYF
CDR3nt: TGCGCCAGCAGCTTGGCCGGCGCAGGGGGCCAAGAGACCCAGTACTTC

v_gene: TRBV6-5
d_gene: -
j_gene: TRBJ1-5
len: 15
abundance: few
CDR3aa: CASTRSDSYNQPQHF
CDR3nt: TGTGCCAGCACCCGATCGGACAGCTATAATCAGCCCCAGCATTTT

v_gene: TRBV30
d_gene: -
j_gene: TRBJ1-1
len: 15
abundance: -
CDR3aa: CAWRQGLKGDTEAFF
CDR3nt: TGTGCCTGGCGCCAGGGCTTAAAGGGCGACACTGAAGCTTTCTTT

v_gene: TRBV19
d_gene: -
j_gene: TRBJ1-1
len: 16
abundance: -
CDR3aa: CASSIGSGFMNTEAFF
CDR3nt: TGTGCCAGTAGTATAGGGTCAGGATTTATGAACACTGAAGCTTTCTTT

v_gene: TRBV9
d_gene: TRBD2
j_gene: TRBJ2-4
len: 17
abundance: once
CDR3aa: CASSGSSGGLAKNIQYF
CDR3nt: TGTGCCAGCAGCGGATCTAGCGGGGGTTTAGCCAAAAACATTCAGTACTTC

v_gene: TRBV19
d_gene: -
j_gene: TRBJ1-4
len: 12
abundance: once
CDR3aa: CASRGGSGKLFF
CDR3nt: TGTGCCAGTAGGGGAGGTAGCGGAAAACTGTTTTTT

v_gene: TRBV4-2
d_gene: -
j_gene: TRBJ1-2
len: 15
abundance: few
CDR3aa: CASSQEMGAGGGYTF
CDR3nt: TGTGCCAGCAGCCAAGAGATGGGGGCGGGCGGGGGCTACACCTTC

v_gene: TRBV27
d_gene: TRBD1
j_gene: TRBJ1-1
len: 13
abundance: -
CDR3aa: CAARRQGNTEAFF
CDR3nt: TGTGCCGCCAGAAGACAGGGGAACACTGAAGCTTTCTTT

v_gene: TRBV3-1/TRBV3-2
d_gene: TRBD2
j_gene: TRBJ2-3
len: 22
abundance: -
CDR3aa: CASSQDHPGLAGVKLRTDTQYF
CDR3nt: TGTGCCAGCAGCCAAGACCACCCGGGACTAGCGGGAGTCAAGTTACGCACAGATACGCAGTATTTT

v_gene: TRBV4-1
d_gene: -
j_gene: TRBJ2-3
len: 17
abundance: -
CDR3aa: CASSRRQGRGSTDTQYF
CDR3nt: TGCGCCAGCAGCCGGCGACAGGGGAGGGGGAGCACAGATACGCAGTATTTT

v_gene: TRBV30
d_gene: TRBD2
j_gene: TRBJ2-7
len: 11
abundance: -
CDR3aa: CAWTSGGKQYF
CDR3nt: TGTGCCTGGACGTCGGGGGGTAAGCAGTACTTC

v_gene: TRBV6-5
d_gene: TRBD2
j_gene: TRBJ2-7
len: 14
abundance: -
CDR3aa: CASRVAGEIYEQYF
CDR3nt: TGTGCCAGCAGGGTAGCGGGGGAGATCTACGAGCAGTACTTC

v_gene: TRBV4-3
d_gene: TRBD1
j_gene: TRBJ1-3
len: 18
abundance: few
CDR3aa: CASSQDLWFGQGDNTIYF
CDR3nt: TGCGCCAGCAGCCAAGATCTTTGGTTTGGCCAGGGGGATAACACCATATATTTT

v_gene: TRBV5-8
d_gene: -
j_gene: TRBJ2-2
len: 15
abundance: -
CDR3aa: CASSLNSLNTGELFF
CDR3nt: TGTGCCAGCAGCTTGAACAGCCTCAACACCGGGGAGCTGTTTTTT

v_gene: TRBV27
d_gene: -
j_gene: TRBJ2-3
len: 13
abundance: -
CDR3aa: CASSLSGRDTQYF
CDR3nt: TGTGCCAGCAGTTTATCGGGCCGGGATACGCAGTATTTT

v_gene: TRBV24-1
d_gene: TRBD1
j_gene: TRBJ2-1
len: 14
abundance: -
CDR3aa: CATSNGQVPNEQFF
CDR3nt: TGTGCCACCAGCAACGGACAGGTCCCCAATGAGCAGTTCTTC